The 26 T cell receptor beta chains given below trace back to one sample, sequenced in a study of blood T cell repertoires in COVID-19. Sequenced by immunoSEQ multiplex PCR; TCRdb stores in-frame clones only, minus some. Counted here are 110,000 or so clones, around nine tenths occurring once; the ten biggest clones make up less than 2.5%. Material: peripheral blood. These TCRs come from a woman aged 45-65 years with acute or convalescent COVID-19.

This sequence joins TRBV5-1 and TRBJ2-2, with a tentative D call TRBD2 (5 bases). This CDR3 spans 14 amino acids. The germline CDR1 and CDR2 sequences are SGHRS and YFSETQ. V lost 0 bases to trimming and J lost 9 bases, with 12 bases between them. CDR3 residues: CASSLGLTHRELFF. Here the CDR3 DNA reads TGCGCCAGCAGCTTGGGACTAACCCACCGGGAGCTGTTTTTT. The whole variable domain, filled in from reference TRBV5-1 and TRBJ2-2, reads KAGVTQTPRYLIKTRGQQVTLSCSPISGHRSVSWYQQTPGQGLQFLFEYFSETQRNKGNFPGRFSGRQFSNSRSEMNVSTLELGDSALYLCASSLGLTHRELFFGEGSRLTVL.

This rearrangement joins TRBV2 to TRBJ2-2; TRBD2 matches 11 bases. V dropped 5 bases and J dropped 5; count of bases not matched to a gene: 13. The germline gives CDR1 SNHLY, CDR2 FYNNEI. The CDR3 has 18 residues. The chain's CDR3 is CASSFFSGRADGTGELFF. CDR3 coding DNA: TGTGCCAGCAGTTTCTTTAGCGGGAGGGCCGATGGGACCGGGGAGCTGTTTTTT.

This chain links TRBV7-2 with TRBJ1-5; perhaps TRBD1 as D (6 bases). The CDR3 is 15 residues long. Germline lookup yields CDR1 SGHTA and CDR2 FQGNSA. The V end lost 5 bases, the J end lost 3 bases, and 14 bases lay between the germline ends. CDR3 amino acids: CASSPPTGLNQPQHF. CDR3 sequence (DNA): TGTGCCAGCAGCCCGCCGACAGGACTCAATCAGCCCCAGCATTTT.

The chain links TRBV21-1 to TRBJ1-5. TRBV21-1 is labeled a pseudogene. This CDR3 has 15 amino acids. In nucleotides, the CDR3 is TGTGCCAGCAGCAAAGGGGTGGGAGGGGGTCAGCCCCAGCATTTT. It yields the protein CASSKGVGGGQPQHF.

This clone was found once. This chain joins TRBV5-1 and TRBJ2-7, with 10 positions matching TRBD1. The germline gives CDR1 SGHRS, CDR2 YFSETQ. The junction had 14 bases not matched to a gene; V was cut back by 2 bases and J by 0 bases. This CDR3 has 19 residues. In nucleotides, the CDR3 is TGCGCCAGCAGCTTCTTACTCACGGGGACAGGGGCAAGCTCCTACGAGCAGTACTTC. Its protein product is CASSFLLTGTGASSYEQYF.

CDR3 amino acids: CASSRGTTQETQYF. The CDR3 bases are TGTGCCAGCAGCCGCGGGACTACCCAAGAGACCCAGTACTTC. The chain combines TRBV7-9 with TRBJ2-5; 7 bases match TRBD2. In germline, CDR1 is SEHNR, CDR2 FQNEAQ (reference sequence). Unmatched junction bases numbered 4, after V lost 5 bases and J lost 1 base. The CDR3 is 14 amino acids.

As DNA, the CDR3 is TGCGCCAGCAGCTCGGACAGGGGGATCTCTGAAGCTTTCTTT. The encoded protein is CASSSDRGISEAFF. The rearrangement uses TRBV5-1 and TRBJ1-1, with 10 bases identical to TRBD1. In germline, CDR1 is SGHRS, CDR2 YFSETQ. Unmatched junction bases numbered 5, after V lost 3 bases and J lost 6 bases. The CDR3 totals 14 residues.

This clone is a singleton in its sample. This chain joins TRBV6-2 or TRBV6-3 and TRBJ2-2; 8 bases agree with TRBD2. After removal of 2 bases from V and 5 bases from J, the junction contained 4 bases not matched to a gene. CDR1 is MNHEY, CDR2 SVGEGT, per germline. The CDR3 is made up of 15 amino acids. The CDR3 coding sequence is TGTGCCAGCAGTTACAGCGGGAGTTGGACCGGGGAGCTGTTTTTT. It is translated as CASSYSGSWTGELFF.

J is TRBJ1-1 and V is TRBV24-1; 7 bases match TRBD1. With 7 bases clipped from V and 3 bases from J, the junction kept 7 bases outside the gene matches. Germline CDR1 is KGHDR and CDR2 is SFDVKD. The CDR3 extends over 14 amino acids. CDR3 in amino acids: CATRGWDSYTEAFF. CDR3 nucleotides: TGTGCCACCAGAGGATGGGACAGCTACACTGAAGCTTTCTTT.

The V and J genes are TRBV5-1 and TRBJ2-2, with D tentatively TRBD1 (6 bases). Germline CDR1 SGHRS, CDR2 YFSETQ. The CDR3 totals 16 residues. Between the trimmed V and J ends, which lost 3 bases and 7 bases, there was a span of 19 bases. The CDR3 is CASSSWMAGANGELFF. The CDR3 DNA is TGCGCCAGCAGCTCCTGGATGGCAGGGGCCAACGGGGAGCTGTTTTTT.

The DNA of the CDR3 is TGTGCCAGCAGCTTGACCACTAGCGGGGTCCTCATGGGGGAGCTGTTTTTT. Its translation: CASSLTTSGVLMGELFF. This chain connects TRBV5-6 to TRBJ2-2; 10 nucleotides align to TRBD2. V shed 1 base and J 8 bases; nucleotides not matched to a gene: 11. The CDR3 has 17 residues. CDR1 is SGHDT and CDR2 is YYEEEE in the germline V gene.

This clone was picked up a small number of times. The chain carries TRBV15 and TRBJ1-5, with a possible D match to TRBD1 (5 bases). Between the trimmed V and J ends, which lost 4 bases and 6 bases, there was a span of 10 bases. Looked up from germline, CDR1 is LNHNV and CDR2 is YYDKDF (reference sequence). The CDR3 is made up of 13 amino acids. CDR3 sequence reads: CATSTRQFQPQHF. The CDR3 DNA sequence: TGTGCCACCAGCACCCGACAGTTTCAGCCCCAGCATTTT.

The rearrangement joins TRBV7-9 to TRBJ2-7, with unresolved D. Trimming cost V 4 bases and J 2 bases, with 9 bases left between them. There are 13 residues in the CDR3. Germline V gene lookup returns CDR1 SEHNR and CDR2 FQNEAQ (reference sequence). CDR3 in DNA: TGTGCCAGCAGCTCGGTTGGAGCCTACGAGCAGTACTTC. This gives the protein CASSSVGAYEQYF. The full variable domain, completed using reference TRBV7-9 and TRBJ2-7, is DTGVSQNPRHKITKRGQNVTFRCDPISEHNRLYWYRQTLGQGPEFLTYFQNEAQLEKSRLLSDRFSAERPKGSFSTLEIQRTEQGDSAMYLCASSSVGAYEQYFGPGTRLTVT.

The chain combines TRBV10-2 with TRBJ1-1; no definite D call. The CDR3 loop spans 15 amino acids. V lost 6 bases, J lost 5 bases, and 19 bases lay in between. Germline CDR1 reads WSHSY; CDR2 reads SAAADI. Here the CDR3 reads CASRDLGLGETEAFF. The CDR3 region has the DNA TGCGCCAGCAGGGATCTGGGTTTGGGAGAAACTGAAGCTTTCTTT.

V gene TRBV2 combines with J gene TRBJ2-2; 9 nucleotides match TRBD2. Germline values: CDR1 SNHLY, CDR2 FYNNEI. The CDR3 has 15 residues. Trimming removed 6 bases from V and 1 base from J; junction bases left unmatched: 3. The CDR3 coding sequence is TGTGCCAGCAGGGAGACTAGCGGGAACACCGGGGAGCTGTTTTTT. The encoded protein is CASRETSGNTGELFF.

This clone was counted only a few times. This chain joins TRBV4-1 and TRBJ1-2, with D uncertain. The CDR3 sequence is 16 residues long. Looked up from germline, CDR1 is MGHRA and CDR2 is YSYEKL. Trimming took 0 bases from V and 3 from J, leaving 14 bases between them. CDR3 DNA sequence: TGCGCCAGCAGCCAAGAATCGGTACAGAGATACTATGGCTACACCTTC. Residues: CASSQESVQRYYGYTF.

This clone was found once. The rearrangement links TRBV29-1 to TRBJ2-2; a possible D gene is TRBD1 (5 bases). CDR3 length equals 16 residues. V shed 4 bases and J shed 1 base, with 16 bases lying between them. Germline assignment: CDR1 SQVTM and CDR2 ANQGSEA. The CDR3 loop reads CSVGRMGLGNTGELFF. CDR3 coding DNA: TGCAGCGTTGGTAGGATGGGGCTAGGGAACACCGGGGAGCTGTTTTTT.

V and J are TRBV7-2 and TRBJ2-5, with no clear D. Per the germline V gene, CDR1 is SGHTA and CDR2 is FQGNSA. The germline V and J ends were trimmed by 0 bases and 2 bases, with 7 bases remaining between them. CDR3 length: 14 amino acids. The CDR3 protein is CASSLAHTQETQYF. The CDR3 DNA is TGTGCCAGCAGCTTAGCTCATACTCAAGAGACCCAGTACTTC.

The chain combines TRBV6-2 or TRBV6-3 with TRBJ2-1; the match to TRBD2 covers 8 bases. From germline, CDR1 is MNHEY and CDR2 SVGEGT. This CDR3 is 17 amino acids long. Losses at the gene ends were 6 bases for V and 6 bases for J; bases not matched to a gene: 16. As DNA, the CDR3 is TGTGCCAGCAGCCAGCAACGGGGACGGGGGGGCCGCAATGAGCAGTTCTTC. It yields the protein CASSQQRGRGGRNEQFF.

V is TRBV18 and J is TRBJ2-3; 11 bases line up with TRBD2. CDR1 is KGHSH and CDR2 is LQKENI in the germline V gene. This CDR3 has 15 amino acids. The junction had 3 bases not matched to a gene; V was cut back by 2 bases and J by 5 bases. The CDR3 protein is CASSPALAGEDTQYF. For the CDR3, the DNA is TGTGCCAGCTCACCAGCACTAGCGGGAGAAGATACGCAGTATTTT.

The chain has TRBV12-3 or TRBV12-4 and TRBJ1-6; TRBD1 might be the D (6 bases). V gave up 5 bases and J gave up 7 bases, with 6 bases separating them. This CDR3 is 12 amino acids long. The CDR3 loop reads CASSQGNSPLHF. CDR3 in DNA: TGTGCCAGCAGTCAGGGGAATTCACCCCTCCACTTT.

CDR3 nucleotides: TGTGCCAGCAGCCCCCCGGGACAGGGGGTATATTATGGCTACACCTTC. It is translated as CASSPPGQGVYYGYTF. The genes are TRBV7-2 and TRBJ1-2; TRBD1 matches 11 bases. The CDR3 has 16 amino acids. CDR1 and CDR2 (germline): SGHTA, FQGNSA. V trimming: 5 bases; J trimming: 5 bases; junction bases outside the gene matches: 10. Together with reference TRBV7-2 and TRBJ1-2, the CDR3 gives the full variable domain: GAGVSQSPSNKVTEKGKDVELRCDPISGHTALYWYRQSLGQGLEFLIYFQGNSAPDKSGLPSDRFSAERTGGSVSTLTIQRTQQEDSAVYLCASSPPGQGVYYGYTFGSGTRLTVV.

Written as DNA, the CDR3 is TGTGCCAGCAGCTATGTTAATAATTCACCCCTCCACTTT. Translated, it gives CASSYVNNSPLHF. The rearrangement links TRBV7-3 to TRBJ1-6; D is unresolved. V was cut by 4 bases and J by 5 bases, with 6 bases left in between. The CDR3 contains 13 residues. CDR1 is SGHTA and CDR2 is FQGTGA in the germline V gene.

The chain joins TRBV27 to TRBJ2-2; TRBD1 agrees at 8 bases. This CDR3 is 14 amino acids long. CDR1 is MNHEY, CDR2 SMNVEV, per germline (reference sequence). After removal of 11 bases from V and 0 bases from J, the junction contained 5 bases not matched to a gene. DNA for the CDR3: TGTGCCTGCGGGACAGGCGCGAACACCGGGGAGCTGTTTTTT. This encodes CACGTGANTGELFF.

This clone was seen a few times. V is TRBV18 and J is TRBJ1-6, with 7 nucleotides matching TRBD1. Germline-derived CDR1 and CDR2 are KGHSH and LQKENI. V shed 6 bases and J 6 bases; nucleotides not matched to a gene: 8. There are 15 residues in the CDR3. This chain's CDR3 is CASSNRDSFNSPLHF. CDR3 DNA: TGTGCCAGCTCTAACCGGGACAGCTTTAATTCACCCCTCCACTTT.

The chain joins TRBV11-2 to TRBJ2-7, with 7 bases lining up with TRBD2. V was clipped by 1 base and J by 4 bases; unmatched bases: 4. Germline CDR1 SGHAT, CDR2 FQNNGV. This CDR3 contains 14 residues. The DNA of the CDR3 is TGTGCCAGCAGCTTAGGGTTCGGGGGGTACGAGCAGTACTTC. Translating gives CASSLGFGGYEQYF.